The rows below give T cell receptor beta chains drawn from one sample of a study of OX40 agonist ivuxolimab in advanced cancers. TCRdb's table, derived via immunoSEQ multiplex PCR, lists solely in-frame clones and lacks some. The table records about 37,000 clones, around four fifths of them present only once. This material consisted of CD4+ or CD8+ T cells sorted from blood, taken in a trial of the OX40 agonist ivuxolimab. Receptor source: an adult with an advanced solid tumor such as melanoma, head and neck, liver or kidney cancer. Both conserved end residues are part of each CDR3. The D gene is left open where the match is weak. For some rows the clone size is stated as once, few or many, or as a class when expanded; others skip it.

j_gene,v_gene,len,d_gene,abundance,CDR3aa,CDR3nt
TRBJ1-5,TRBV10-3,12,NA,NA,CAISKDNWPQHF,TGTGCCATCAGTAAGGACAATTGGCCCCAGCATTTT
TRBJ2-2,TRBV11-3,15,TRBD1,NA,CASRPGTGVTGELFF,TGTGCCAGCAGACCCGGGACAGGGGTCACCGGGGAGCTGTTTTTT
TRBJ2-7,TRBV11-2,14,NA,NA,CASSLGGGAYEQYF,TGTGCCAGCAGCTTAGGAGGGGGGGCCTACGAGCAGTACTTC
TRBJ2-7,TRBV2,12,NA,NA,CASNEGFYEQYF,TGTGCCAGCAATGAAGGTTTCTACGAGCAGTACTTC
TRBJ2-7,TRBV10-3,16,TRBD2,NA,CAISDRVAGHSYEQYF,TGTGCCATCAGTGATCGGGTAGCGGGTCACTCCTACGAGCAGTACTTC
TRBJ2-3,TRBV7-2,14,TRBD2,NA,CASSIGTSADTQYF,TGTGCCAGCAGCATTGGGACTAGCGCAGATACGCAGTATTTT
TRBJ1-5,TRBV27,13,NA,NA,CASSLTGNQPQHF,TGTGCCAGCAGTTTAACAGGGAATCAGCCCCAGCATTTT
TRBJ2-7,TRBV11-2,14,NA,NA,CASRREQTSYEQYF,TGTGCCAGCAGAAGGGAGCAGACCTCCTACGAGCAGTACTTC
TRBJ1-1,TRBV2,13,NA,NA,CASTPDPYTEAFF,TGTGCCAGCACCCCGGATCCTTACACTGAAGCTTTCTTT
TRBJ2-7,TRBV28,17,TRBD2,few,CASSFPTSGALFYEQYF,TGTGCCAGCAGTTTCCCCACTAGCGGGGCTCTATTTTACGAGCAGTACTTC
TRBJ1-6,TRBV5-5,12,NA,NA,CASAVGNSPLHF,TGTGCCAGCGCAGTGGGCAACTCACCCCTCCACTTT
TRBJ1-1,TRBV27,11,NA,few,CASFERTEAFF,TGTGCCAGCTTCGAAAGAACTGAAGCTTTCTTT
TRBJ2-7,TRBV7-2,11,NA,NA,CASSQRYEQYF,TGTGCCAGCAGCCAGCGCTACGAGCAGTACTTC
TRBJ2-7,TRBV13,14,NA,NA,CASSPGVLSYEQYF,TGTGCCAGCAGTCCAGGGGTGTTATCCTACGAGCAGTACTTC
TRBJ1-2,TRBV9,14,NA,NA,CASSVGAANYGYTF,TGTGCCAGCAGCGTAGGCGCAGCTAACTATGGCTACACCTTC
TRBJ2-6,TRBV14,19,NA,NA,CASSLDLDDPSSGANVLTF,TGTGCCAGCAGCCTCGATTTGGACGATCCAAGCAGCGGGGCCAACGTCCTGACTTTC
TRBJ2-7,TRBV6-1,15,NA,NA,CASSVDFVPYYEQYF,TGTGCCAGCAGTGTGGATTTCGTACCGTACTACGAGCAGTACTTC
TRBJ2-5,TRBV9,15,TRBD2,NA,CASSVLASGRETQYF,TGTGCCAGCAGCGTATTAGCTAGCGGGAGAGAGACCCAGTACTTC
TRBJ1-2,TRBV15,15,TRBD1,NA,CATSTTRGSAYGYTF,TGTGCCACCAGCACGACCAGGGGGTCGGCCTATGGCTACACCTTC
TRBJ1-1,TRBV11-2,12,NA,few,CASSLRGTEAFF,TGTGCCAGCAGCTTACGGGGAACTGAAGCTTTCTTT
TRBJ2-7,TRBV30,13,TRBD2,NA,CAWSDGTTYEQYF,TGTGCCTGGAGTGACGGGACTACCTACGAGCAGTACTTC
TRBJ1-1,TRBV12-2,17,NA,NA,CASRSYDRGRASTEAFF,TGTGCAAGTCGCTCATACGACAGGGGGAGAGCATCCACTGAAGCTTTCTTT
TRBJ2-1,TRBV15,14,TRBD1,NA,CATRRGQGYNEQFF,TGTGCCACCAGGCGAGGACAGGGATACAATGAGCAGTTCTTC
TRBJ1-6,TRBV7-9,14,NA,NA,CASSLGKSHSPLHF,TGTGCCAGCAGCTTAGGCAAGAGTCATTCACCCCTCCACTTT
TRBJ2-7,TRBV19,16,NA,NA,CASSIAGRRDLNEQYF,TGTGCCAGTAGTATAGCCGGGAGAAGGGACTTAAACGAGCAGTACTTC
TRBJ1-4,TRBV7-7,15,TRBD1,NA,CASSPSPGGGEKLFF,TGTGCCAGCAGCCCCTCTCCAGGGGGGGGTGAAAAACTGTTTTTT
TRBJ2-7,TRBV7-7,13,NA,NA,CASSLTGSGEQYF,TGTGCCAGCAGCTTAACAGGGTCAGGCGAGCAGTACTTC
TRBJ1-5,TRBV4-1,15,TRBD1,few,CASSHGTGPDQPQHF,TGCGCCAGCAGCCACGGGACAGGGCCTGATCAGCCCCAGCATTTT
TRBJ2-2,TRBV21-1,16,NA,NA,CASSKVWTIITGELFF,TGTGCCAGCAGCAAAGTTTGGACTATAATTACCGGGGAGCTGTTTTTT
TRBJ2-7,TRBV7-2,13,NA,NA,CASSPQVDYEQYF,TGTGCCAGCAGCCCGCAAGTGGACTACGAGCAGTACTTC
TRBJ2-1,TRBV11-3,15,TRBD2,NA,CASSSSGTNYNEQFF,TGTGCCAGCAGCTCGTCCGGGACTAATTACAATGAGCAGTTCTTC
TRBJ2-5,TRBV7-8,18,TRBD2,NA,CASSFRIAGGRGLETQYF,TGTGCCAGCAGCTTCCGGATAGCGGGGGGCCGGGGGTTGGAGACCCAGTACTTC
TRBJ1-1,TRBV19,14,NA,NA,CASSIGTGTGDTFF,TGTGCCAGTAGTATCGGAACCGGGACGGGTGATACTTTCTTT
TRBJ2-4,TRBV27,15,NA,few,CASSPAGLAKNIQYF,TGTGCCAGCAGTCCAGCTGGACTAGCCAAAAACATTCAGTACTTC
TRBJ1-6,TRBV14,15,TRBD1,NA,CASSQGQGANSPLHF,TGTGCCAGCAGCCAAGGGCAGGGGGCGAATTCACCCCTCCACTTT
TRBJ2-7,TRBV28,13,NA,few,CASSLLRSYEQYF,TGTGCCAGCAGTTTATTGAGGTCCTACGAGCAGTACTTC
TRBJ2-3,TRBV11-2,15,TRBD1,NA,CASRLTGGRSDTQYF,TGTGCCAGCAGGTTGACAGGGGGCAGATCAGATACGCAGTATTTT
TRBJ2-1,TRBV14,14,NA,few,CASSTRYSRYEQFF,TGTGCCAGCAGCACCCGCTACTCGCGGTATGAGCAGTTCTTC
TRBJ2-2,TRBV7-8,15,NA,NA,CASSFQGLGTGELFF,TGTGCCAGCAGCTTCCAGGGATTAGGAACCGGGGAGCTGTTTTTT
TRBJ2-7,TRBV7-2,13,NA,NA,CASSQEMSREQYF,TGTGCCAGCAGCCAAGAGATGAGCCGCGAGCAGTACTTC
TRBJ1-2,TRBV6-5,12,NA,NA,CASSYSAGGYTF,TGTGCCAGCAGTTACTCGGCGGGTGGCTACACCTTC
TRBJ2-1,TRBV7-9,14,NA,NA,CASTPAGAYNEQFF,TGTGCCAGCACCCCAGCGGGCGCCTACAATGAGCAGTTCTTC
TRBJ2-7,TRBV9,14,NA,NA,CASSPQEGPYEQYF,TGTGCCAGCAGCCCCCAGGAAGGGCCCTACGAGCAGTACTTC
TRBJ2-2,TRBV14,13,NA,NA,CASSWDNTGELFF,TGTGCCAGCAGCTGGGATAACACCGGGGAGCTGTTTTTT
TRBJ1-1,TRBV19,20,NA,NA,CASSIVYPPPDAAGSTEAFF,TGTGCCAGTAGTATAGTTTACCCCCCACCGGACGCTGCGGGGAGCACTGAAGCTTTCTTT
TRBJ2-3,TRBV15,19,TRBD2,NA,CATSPGTSGRGGFTDTQYF,TGTGCCACCAGTCCCGGGACTAGCGGGAGGGGGGGGTTCACAGATACGCAGTATTTT
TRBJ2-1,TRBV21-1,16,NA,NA,CASSIPVSGPVSEQFF,TGTGCCAGCAGCATACCAGTATCGGGACCGGTAAGTGAGCAGTTCTTC
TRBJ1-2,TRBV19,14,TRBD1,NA,CASSRDRAGYGYTF,TGTGCCAGTAGTAGGGACAGGGCGGGGTATGGCTACACCTTC
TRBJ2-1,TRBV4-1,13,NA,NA,CASSQFGGNEQFF,TGCGCCAGCAGCCAATTCGGGGGAAATGAGCAGTTCTTC
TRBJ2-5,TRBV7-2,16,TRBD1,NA,CASSSGTGMYRGTQYF,TGTGCCAGCAGCTCCGGGACAGGGATGTATCGGGGGACCCAGTACTTC
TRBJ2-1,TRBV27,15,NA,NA,CASCHSQSSYNEQFF,TGTGCCAGCTGCCATTCTCAGAGCTCCTACAATGAGCAGTTCTTC
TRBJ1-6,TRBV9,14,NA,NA,CASSVEGDNSPLHF,TGTGCCAGCAGCGTAGAGGGGGATAATTCACCCCTCCACTTT
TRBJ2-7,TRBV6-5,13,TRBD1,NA,CASSLDRINEQYF,TGTGCCAGCAGTCTGGACAGGATCAACGAGCAGTACTTC
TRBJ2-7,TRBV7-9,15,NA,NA,CASSLVPAGAYEQYF,TGTGCCAGCAGCTTAGTTCCCGCAGGCGCCTACGAGCAGTACTTC
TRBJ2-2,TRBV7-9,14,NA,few,CASSPPGFPGELFF,TGTGCCAGCAGCCCCCCAGGGTTCCCCGGGGAGCTGTTTTTT